This T cell receptor (beta chain) was documented in a study of technical replicates of blood from several donors. The CDR3 is 16 amino acids. Germline CDR1 and CDR2: MDHEN and SYDVKM. Trimming took 7 bases from V and 3 from J, leaving 21 bases between them. Assay: immunoSEQ multiplex PCR; the TCRdb copy retains only in-frame clones and omits some. The sample has approximately 75,000 clones, roughly 92% seen once. This clonotype originated in a human donor in good health. Sequenced input: T cells isolated from PBMCs. V and J are TRBV28 and TRBJ1-1; D ambiguous. CDR3 bases: TGTGCCAGCACCCTCTTTCCACCCCCCACATACACTGAAGCTTTCTTT. Protein product: CASTLFPPPTYTEAFF.